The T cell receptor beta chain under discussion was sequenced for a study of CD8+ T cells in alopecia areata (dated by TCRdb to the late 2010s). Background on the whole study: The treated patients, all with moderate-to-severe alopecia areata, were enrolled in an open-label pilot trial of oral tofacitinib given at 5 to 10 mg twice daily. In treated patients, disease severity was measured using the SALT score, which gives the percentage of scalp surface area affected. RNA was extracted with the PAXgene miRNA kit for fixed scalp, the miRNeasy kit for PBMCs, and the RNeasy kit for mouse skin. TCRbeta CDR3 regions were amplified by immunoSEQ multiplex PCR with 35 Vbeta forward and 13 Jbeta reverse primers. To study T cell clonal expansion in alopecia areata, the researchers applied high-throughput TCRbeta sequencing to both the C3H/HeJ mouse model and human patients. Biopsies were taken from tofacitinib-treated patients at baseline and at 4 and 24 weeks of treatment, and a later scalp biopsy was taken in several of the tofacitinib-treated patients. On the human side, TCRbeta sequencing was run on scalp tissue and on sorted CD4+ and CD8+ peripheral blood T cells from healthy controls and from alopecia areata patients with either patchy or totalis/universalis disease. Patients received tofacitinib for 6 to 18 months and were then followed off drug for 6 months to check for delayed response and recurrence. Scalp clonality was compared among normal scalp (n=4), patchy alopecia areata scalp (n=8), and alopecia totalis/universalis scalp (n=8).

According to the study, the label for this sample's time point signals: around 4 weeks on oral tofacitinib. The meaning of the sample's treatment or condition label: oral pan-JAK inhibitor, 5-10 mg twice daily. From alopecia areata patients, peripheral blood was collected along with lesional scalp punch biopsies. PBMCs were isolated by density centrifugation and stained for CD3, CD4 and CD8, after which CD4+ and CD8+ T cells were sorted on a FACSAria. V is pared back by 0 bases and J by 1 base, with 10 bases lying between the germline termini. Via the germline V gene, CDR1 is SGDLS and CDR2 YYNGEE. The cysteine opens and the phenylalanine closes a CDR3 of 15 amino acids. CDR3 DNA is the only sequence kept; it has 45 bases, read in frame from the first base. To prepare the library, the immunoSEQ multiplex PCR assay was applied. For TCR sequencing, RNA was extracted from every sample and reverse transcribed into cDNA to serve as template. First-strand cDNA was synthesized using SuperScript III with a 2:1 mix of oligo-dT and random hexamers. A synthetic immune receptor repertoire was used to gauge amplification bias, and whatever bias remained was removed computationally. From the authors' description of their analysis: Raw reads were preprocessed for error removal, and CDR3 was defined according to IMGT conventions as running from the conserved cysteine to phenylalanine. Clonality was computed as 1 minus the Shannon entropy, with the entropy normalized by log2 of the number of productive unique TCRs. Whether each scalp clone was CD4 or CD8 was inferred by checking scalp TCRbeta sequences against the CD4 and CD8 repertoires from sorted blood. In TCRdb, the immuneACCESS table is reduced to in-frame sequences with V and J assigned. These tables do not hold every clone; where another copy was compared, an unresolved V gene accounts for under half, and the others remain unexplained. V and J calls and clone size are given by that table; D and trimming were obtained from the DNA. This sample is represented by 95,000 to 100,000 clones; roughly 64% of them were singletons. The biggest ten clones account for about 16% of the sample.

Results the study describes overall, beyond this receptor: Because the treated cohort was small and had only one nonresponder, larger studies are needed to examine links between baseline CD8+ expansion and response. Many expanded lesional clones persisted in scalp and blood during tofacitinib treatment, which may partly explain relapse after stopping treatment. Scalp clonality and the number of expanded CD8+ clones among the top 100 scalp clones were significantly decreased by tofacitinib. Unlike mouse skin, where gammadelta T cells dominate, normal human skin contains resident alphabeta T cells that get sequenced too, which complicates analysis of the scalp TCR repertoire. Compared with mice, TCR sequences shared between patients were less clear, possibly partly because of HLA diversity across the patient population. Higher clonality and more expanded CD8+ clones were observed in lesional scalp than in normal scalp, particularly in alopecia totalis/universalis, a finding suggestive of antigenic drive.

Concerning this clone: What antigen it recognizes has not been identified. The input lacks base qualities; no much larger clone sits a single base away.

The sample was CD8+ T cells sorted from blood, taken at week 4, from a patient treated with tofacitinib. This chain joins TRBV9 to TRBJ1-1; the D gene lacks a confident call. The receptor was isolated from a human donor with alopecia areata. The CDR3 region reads CASSVAGVQNTEAFF. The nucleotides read TGTGCCAGCAGCGTAGCAGGTGTCCAGAACACTGAAGCTTTCTTT.